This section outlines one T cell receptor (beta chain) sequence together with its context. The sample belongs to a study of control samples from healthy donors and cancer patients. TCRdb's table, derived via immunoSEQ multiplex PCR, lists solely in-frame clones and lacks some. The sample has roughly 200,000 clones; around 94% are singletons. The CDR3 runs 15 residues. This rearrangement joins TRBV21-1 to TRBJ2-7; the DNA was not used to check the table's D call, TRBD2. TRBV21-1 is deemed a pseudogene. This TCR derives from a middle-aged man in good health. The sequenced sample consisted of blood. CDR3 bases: TGTGCCAGCAGCAAAGCTCTGCGGGTCTCCTACGAGCAGTACTTC. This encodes CASSKALRVSYEQYF.